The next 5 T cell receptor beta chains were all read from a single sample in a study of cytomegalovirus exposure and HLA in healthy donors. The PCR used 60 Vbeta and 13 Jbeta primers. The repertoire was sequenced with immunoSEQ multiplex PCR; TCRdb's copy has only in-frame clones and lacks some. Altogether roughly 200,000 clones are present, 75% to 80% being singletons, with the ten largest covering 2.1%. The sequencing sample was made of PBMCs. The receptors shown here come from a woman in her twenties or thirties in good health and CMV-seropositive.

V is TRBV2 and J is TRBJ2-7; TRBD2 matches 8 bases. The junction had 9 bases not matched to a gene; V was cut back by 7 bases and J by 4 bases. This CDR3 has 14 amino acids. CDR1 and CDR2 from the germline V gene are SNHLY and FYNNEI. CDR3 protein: CASNLGGGGYEQYF. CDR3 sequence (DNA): TGTGCCAGCAACCTTGGGGGCGGGGGGTACGAGCAGTACTTC.

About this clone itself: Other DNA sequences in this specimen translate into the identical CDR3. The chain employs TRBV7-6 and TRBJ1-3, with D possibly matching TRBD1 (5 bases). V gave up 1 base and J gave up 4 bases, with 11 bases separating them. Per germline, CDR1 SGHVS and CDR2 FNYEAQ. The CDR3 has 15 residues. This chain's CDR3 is CASSLEQDGGNTIYF. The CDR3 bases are TGTGCCAGCAGCTTAGAACAGGATGGAGGAAACACCATATATTTT. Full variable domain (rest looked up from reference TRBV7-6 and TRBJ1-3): GAGVSQSPRYKVTKRGQDVALRCDPISGHVSLYWYRQALGQGPEFLTYFNYEAQQDKSGLPNDRFSAERPEGSISTLTIQRTEQRDSAMYRCASSLEQDGGNTIYFGEGSWLTVV.

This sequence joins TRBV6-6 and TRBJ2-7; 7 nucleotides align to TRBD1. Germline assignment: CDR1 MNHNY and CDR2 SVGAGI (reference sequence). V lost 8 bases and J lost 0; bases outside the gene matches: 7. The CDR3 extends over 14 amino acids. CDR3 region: CASGRTGNSYEQYF. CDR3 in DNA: TGTGCCAGCGGACGGACAGGCAACTCCTACGAGCAGTACTTC.

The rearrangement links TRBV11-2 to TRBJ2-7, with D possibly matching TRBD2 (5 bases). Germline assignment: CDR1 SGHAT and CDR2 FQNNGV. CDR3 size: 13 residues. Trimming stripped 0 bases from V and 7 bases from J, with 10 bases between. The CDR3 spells CASSLEEPGEQYF. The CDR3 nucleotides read TGTGCCAGCAGCTTAGAAGAGCCGGGGGAGCAGTACTTC.

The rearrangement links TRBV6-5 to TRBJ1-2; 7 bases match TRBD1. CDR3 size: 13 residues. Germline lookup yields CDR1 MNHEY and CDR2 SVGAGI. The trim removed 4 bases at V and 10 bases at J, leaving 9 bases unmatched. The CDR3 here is CASSSWDRVFYTF. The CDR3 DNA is TGTGCCAGCAGTTCTTGGGACAGAGTTTTCTACACCTTC.